A selection of T cell receptor beta chains follows, all from one sample in a study of blood T cell repertoires in COVID-19. TCRdb's table, derived via immunoSEQ multiplex PCR, lists solely in-frame clones and lacks some. The sample has 300,000 to 350,000 clones; over 75% are singletons. Sequencing input: PBMCs or T cells enriched from blood (not recorded which). Every receptor here comes from a young man who had recovered from COVID-19. Each CDR3 is given with its conserved first and last residue. The D gene is left open where the match is weak.

>TRBD1|TRBV7-9|TRBJ1-2
CASSPGGRGLGYTF
TGTGCCAGCAGCCCTGGGGGCAGGGGGCTTGGCTACACCTTC
>TRBD1|TRBV29-1|TRBJ1-2
CSVELGQGMGYTF
TGCAGCGTTGAGTTAGGACAGGGGATGGGCTACACCTTC
>.|TRBV25-1|TRBJ1-2
CASSEGAGYTF
TGTGCCAGCAGTGAAGGGGCTGGCTACACCTTC
>.|TRBV7-2|TRBJ2-5
CASSPGMGKGGWETQYF
TGTGCCAGCAGCCCCGGGATGGGTAAGGGAGGTTGGGAGACCCAGTACTTC
>TRBD1|TRBV5-1|TRBJ2-2
CASSLEARGQFPGELFF
TGCGCCAGCAGCTTGGAGGCCAGGGGGCAATTCCCCGGGGAGCTGTTTTTT
>.|TRBV7-2|TRBJ1-2
CASSLVVFRGRREDGYTF
TGTGCCAGCAGCTTAGTTGTGTTTCGGGGCCGTCGGGAGGACGGCTACACCTTC
>TRBD1|TRBV9|TRBJ2-1
CASSVGQGVFNEQFF
TGTGCCAGCAGCGTGGGACAGGGAGTCTTCAATGAGCAGTTCTTC
>TRBD1|TRBV30|TRBJ1-5
CAWTRGKGLNSNQPQHF
TGTGCCTGGACCAGGGGGAAAGGTTTGAATAGCAATCAGCCCCAGCATTTT
>.|TRBV5-1|TRBJ2-3
CASSFSDSTDTQYF
TGCGCCAGCAGCTTCAGTGATAGCACAGATACGCAGTATTTT
>.|TRBV6-5|TRBJ1-2
CASSYGLNYGYTF
TGTGCCAGCAGTTACGGGCTGAACTATGGCTACACCTTC
>.|TRBV3-1/TRBV3-2|TRBJ2-2
CASSQERLTGELFF
TGTGCCAGCAGCCAAGAGAGGCTGACCGGGGAGCTGTTTTTT
>.|TRBV10-3|TRBJ2-2
CAISESPPGELFF
TGTGCCATCAGTGAGTCCCCTCCGGGGGAGCTGTTTTTT
>TRBD1|TRBV11-3|TRBJ1-1
CASGQGAGTEAFF
TGTGCCAGCGGACAGGGGGCGGGCACTGAAGCTTTCTTT
>TRBD1|TRBV6-5|TRBJ2-7
CASSYSLKGAGEQYF
TGTGCCAGCAGTTACTCGCTGAAGGGGGCTGGCGAGCAGTACTTC
>TRBD1|TRBV27|TRBJ2-5
CASRPTGTGAVETQYF
TGTGCCAGCAGGCCTACCGGGACAGGGGCTGTAGAGACCCAGTACTTC
>.|TRBV3-1/TRBV3-2|TRBJ1-4
CASRTRGSNEKLFF
TGTGCCAGCAGAACGAGGGGGAGCAATGAAAAACTGTTTTTT
>TRBD1|TRBV5-1|TRBJ2-5
CASAEQGTETQYF
TGCGCCAGCGCCGAACAGGGGACCGAGACCCAGTACTTC